Shown below are 18 T cell receptor beta chains from a single sample sequenced in a study of blood T cells in healthy people across ages. Primed by a sample-barcoded 5' primer and a J-beta primer mix, a second PCR proceeded for 7 to 11 cycles. TCRdb re-called the 5' RACE reads through MiXCR, storing one row per CDR3 protein. The sample consists of 980,000 or so distinct CDR3 sequences, about 44% of them appearing once. Specimen: blood. The source is a man younger than 45 in good health.

The chain links TRBV28 to TRBJ2-7, with D unclear. The CDR3 totals 18 residues. V was pared by 2 bases and J by 2 bases, with 22 bases between. Germline values: CDR1 MDHEN, CDR2 SYDVKM. The CDR3 here is CASSLRRTRALDPYEQYF. For the CDR3, the DNA is TGTGCCAGCAGTTTAAGGCGGACCCGGGCCCTCGACCCCTACGAGCAGTACTTC. Full variable domain (outside the CDR3, taken from reference TRBV28 and TRBJ2-7): DVKVTQSSRYLVKRTGEKVFLECVQDMDHENMFWYRQDPGLGLRLIYFSYDVKMKEKGDIPEGYSVSREKKERFSLILESASTNQTSMYLCASSLRRTRALDPYEQYFGPGTRLTVT.

V is TRBV12-3 or TRBV12-4 and J is TRBJ1-1; 9 nucleotides agree with TRBD1. The CDR3 extends over 14 amino acids. With 6 bases clipped from V and 10 bases from J, the junction kept 12 bases outside the gene matches. CDR3 nucleotide sequence: TGTGCCAGCAGAATGTCCGGGACAGGGAGGACAGCTTTCTTT. Translation: CASRMSGTGRTAFF.

The rearrangement uses TRBV28 and TRBJ2-5, with D maybe TRBD1 (6 bases). Trimming removed 6 bases from V and 11 bases from J, with 16 bases in between. Germline V gene data show CDR1 as MDHEN and CDR2 as SYDVKM. CDR3 length equals 12 residues. The CDR3 spells CASRGDTYGQYF. The DNA for the CDR3 is TGTGCCAGCAGGGGGGACACATACGGGCAGTACTTC.

The chain has TRBV11-2 and TRBJ1-2; D is perhaps TRBD1 (5 bases). Trimming cost V 1 base and J 0 bases, with 18 bases left between them. The CDR3 is 18 amino acids. Germline CDR1 reads SGHAT; CDR2 reads FQNNGV. The CDR3 DNA reads TGTGCCAGCAGCTTAGTAGCTGTCGGGACGCTTGCTAACTATGGCTACACCTTC. Translated, it gives CASSLVAVGTLANYGYTF.

This chain links TRBV12-3 or TRBV12-4 with TRBJ1-2, with D unresolved. Trimming pared 3 bases from V and 4 bases from J, leaving 15 bases between. The CDR3 totals 15 residues. CDR3 DNA sequence: TGTGCCAGCAGTTTCGGTGCCGGGTCGGGCTATGGCTACACCTTC. Protein product: CASSFGAGSGYGYTF.

This chain uses TRBV7-2 with TRBJ2-3; no clear D. The length of the CDR3 is 14 residues. Trimming removed 5 bases at V and 4 bases at J, with 13 bases between. In germline, CDR1 is SGHTA, CDR2 FQGNSA. CDR3 loop: CASSPTRSADTQYF. For the CDR3, the DNA is TGTGCCAGCAGCCCCACCCGGAGCGCAGATACGCAGTATTTT.

This clonotype was found a few times. The chain has TRBV20-1 and TRBJ2-3; D unclear. V lost 1 base, J lost 3 bases, and 5 bases lay in between. This CDR3 is built from 12 residues. The germline gives CDR1 DFQATT, CDR2 SNEGSKA (reference sequence). The CDR3 spells CSARVTTDTQYF. The CDR3 DNA sequence: TGCAGTGCTAGAGTGACAACAGATACGCAGTATTTT.

The chain recombines TRBV4-1 with TRBJ2-3, with 8 positions matching TRBD2. With 4 bases clipped from V and 4 bases from J, the junction kept 7 bases outside the gene matches. The CDR3 has 15 amino acids. Germline lookup yields CDR1 MGHRA and CDR2 YSYEKL. The chain's CDR3 is CASSLRDGGADTQYF. CDR3 DNA sequence: TGCGCCAGCAGCCTCCGGGACGGGGGGGCAGATACGCAGTATTTT.

This clonotype was seen at least ten times. V and J are TRBV9 and TRBJ2-7; no firm D call. The CDR3 is 14 amino acids. Germline V gives CDR1 SGDLS, CDR2 YYNGEE. V lost 4 bases, J lost 0 bases, and 11 bases lay in between. CDR3 amino acids: CASSPRESSYEQYF. In DNA form, the CDR3 reads TGTGCCAGCAGCCCTCGCGAGTCCTCCTACGAGCAGTACTTC. Full variable domain (outside the CDR3, taken from reference TRBV9 and TRBJ2-7): DSGVTQTPKHLITATGQRVTLRCSPRSGDLSVYWYQQSLDQGLQFLIQYYNGEERAKGNILERFSAQQFPDLHSELNLSSLELGDSALYFCASSPRESSYEQYFGPGTRLTVT.

The rearrangement uses TRBV6-2 or TRBV6-3 and TRBJ1-4; D uncertain. This CDR3 has 15 residues. Trimming stripped 2 bases from V and 3 bases from J, with 10 bases between. In germline, CDR1 is MNHEY, CDR2 SVGEGT. As DNA, the CDR3 is TGTGCCAGCAGTTACGTCCGGGCGTCTAATGAAAAACTGTTTTTT. This translates into CASSYVRASNEKLFF.

The CDR3 sequence: CASSQDRQGKIKNNSPLHF. The CDR3 bases are TGCGCCAGCAGCCAAGATCGGCAGGGGAAAATCAAGAATAATTCACCCCTCCACTTT. The chain carries TRBV4-1 and TRBJ1-6; maybe TRBD1 (6 bases). V was clipped by 0 bases and J by 5 bases, with 20 bases between them. This CDR3 comprises 19 residues. Germline V gene data show CDR1 as MGHRA and CDR2 as YSYEKL.

About this clonotype itself: A read error may produce the germline difference seen at one junction end. The chain links TRBV9 to TRBJ2-7; D gene uncertain. The CDR3 is made up of 14 amino acids. Germline CDR1 SGDLS, CDR2 YYNGEE. CDR3 nucleotide sequence: TGTGTCAGCAGCGTATCCGCCGGTAATGGCGAGCAGTACTTC. This gives the protein CVSSVSAGNGEQYF.

The chain is built from TRBV20-1 and TRBJ1-5, with D possibly matching TRBD1 (6 bases). This CDR3 region has 15 residues. The ends were cut back, 0 bases at V and 1 base at J, with 10 bases in the middle. Germline lookup yields CDR1 DFQATT and CDR2 SNEGSKA (reference sequence). The CDR3 DNA follows: TGCAGTGCTAGAGAAGGGGGGAAAAGCAATCAGCCCCAGCATTTT. Residues: CSAREGGKSNQPQHF.

This chain joins TRBV20-1 and TRBJ1-5; the match to TRBD1 covers 7 bases. The CDR3 has 16 amino acids. The J segment lost 1 base and the V segment lost 5 bases, leaving 11 bases of the junction unmatched. Germline CDR1 reads DFQATT; CDR2 reads SNEGSKA (reference sequence). CDR3 region: CSARGLGQLSNQPQHF. CDR3 nucleotide sequence: TGCAGTGCTCGAGGACTGGGACAGCTAAGCAATCAGCCCCAGCATTTT.

The chain carries TRBV4-1 and TRBJ1-6; 7 bases fit TRBD1. This CDR3 spans 17 amino acids. Losses at the gene ends were 4 bases for V and 4 bases for J; bases not matched to a gene: 10. The V gene's germline CDR1 is MGHRA and CDR2 YSYEKL. The CDR3 coding sequence is TGCGCCAGCAGCCCCACCTTCCCGGGACAGTATAATTCACCCCTCCACTTT. This sequence encodes CASSPTFPGQYNSPLHF.

This clonotype was seen more than once but under ten times. The rearrangement joins TRBV3-1 to TRBJ1-2; D gene uncertain. CDR1 LGHDT and CDR2 YNNKEL come from the germline V gene (reference sequence). Trimming stripped 1 base from V and 2 bases from J, with 8 bases between. The CDR3 is made up of 14 amino acids. CDR3 sequence (DNA): TGTGCCAGCAGCCAAGGCAGGACCAACTATGGCTACACCTTC. It encodes CASSQGRTNYGYTF. The full variable domain, its missing parts supplied by reference TRBV3-1 and TRBJ1-2, is DTAVSQTPKYLVTQMGNDKSIKCEQNLGHDTMYWYKQDSKKFLKIMFSYNNKELIINETVPNRFSPKSPDKAHLNLHINSLELGDSAVYFCASSQGRTNYGYTFGSGTRLTVV.

This clonotype occurred a few times. The chain has TRBV20-1 and TRBJ1-1; D gene ambiguous. Deletions cut 1 base from V and 6 bases from J, with 15 bases between. This CDR3 spans 14 amino acids. Per the germline V gene, CDR1 is DFQATT and CDR2 is SNEGSKA (reference sequence). The CDR3 here is CSARAGTTGPEAFF. CDR3 nucleotides: TGCAGTGCTAGAGCGGGCACGACCGGACCTGAAGCTTTCTTT.

The V gene is TRBV12-5, the J gene TRBJ2-3; a possible D gene is TRBD2 (6 bases). The germline V and J ends were trimmed by 7 bases and 4 bases, with 18 bases remaining between them. The CDR3 runs 15 residues. The germline V gene has CDR1 LGHNT and CDR2 FRNRAP. CDR3 sequence (DNA): TGTGCTAGTGCCCCCCCGGGGGTCGAGGCAGATACGCAGTATTTT. Translated: CASAPPGVEADTQYF. Looking up the rest from reference TRBV12-5 and TRBJ2-3 gives the full variable domain: DARVTQTPRHKVTEMGQEVTMRCQPILGHNTVFWYRQTMMQGLELLAYFRNRAPLDDSGMPKDRFSAEMPDATLATLKIQPSEPRDSAVYFCASAPPGVEADTQYFGPGTRLTVL.